One sample yielded the 32 T cell receptor beta chains listed below, sequenced in a study of blood T cell repertoires in COVID-19 (dated by TCRdb to about 2020). Library prep was done by the immunoSEQ multiplex PCR assay. This immuneACCESS table, as held by TCRdb, lists in-frame sequences with V and J called but not all clones. Of the missing ones, under half trace to an unresolved V gene in checked studies; the others have no known cause. For this sample there are more than 150,000 clones; approximately 80% appear just once. Approximately 10% of the sample lies in the top ten. The sample comprised PBMCs or T cells enriched from blood (not recorded which). These TCRs come from a man aged 50 or older who had recovered from COVID-19.

Here the CDR3 DNA reads TGTGCCAGCAGCTTAGAGGTGGGGCGAGAAGGCTACACCTTC. Amino acid sequence: CASSLEVGREGYTF. This sequence joins TRBV11-2 and TRBJ1-2, with D perhaps matching TRBD1 (5 bases). V was shortened by 0 bases and J by 8 bases, with 13 bases between the two germline ends. In germline, CDR1 is SGHAT, CDR2 FQNNGV. CDR3 length equals 14 residues.

This clone appeared a few times. The gene calls are TRBV24-1 and TRBJ2-2, with 11 positions matching TRBD1. Germline V gives CDR1 KGHDR, CDR2 SFDVKD. V dropped 2 bases and J dropped 5; count of bases not matched to a gene: 3. This CDR3 spans 16 amino acids. The CDR3 loop is CATSDSGQGATGELFF. In DNA, the CDR3 is TGTGCCACCAGTGATTCCGGACAGGGGGCTACCGGGGAGCTGTTTTTT.

The V and J genes are TRBV2 and TRBJ2-3; a weak D match, TRBD2 (7 bases). V dropped 8 bases and J dropped 3 bases, with 18 bases sitting between them. Per germline, CDR1 SNHLY and CDR2 FYNNEI. CDR3 length: 15 amino acids. CDR3: CASVGGPGVTDTQYF. The CDR3 region has the DNA TGTGCCAGCGTGGGGGGGCCGGGGGTGACAGATACGCAGTATTTT.

The chain combines TRBV30 with TRBJ1-2; possibly TRBD1 for D (5 bases). The CDR3 has 11 amino acids. Germline V gene data show CDR1 as GTSNPN and CDR2 as SVGIG (reference sequence). The germline V and J ends were trimmed by 8 bases and 8 bases, with 15 bases remaining between them. CDR3 loop: CAGGDYRGYTF. The CDR3 bases are TGTGCCGGGGGAGACTATAGAGGCTACACCTTC. Full variable domain (rest looked up from reference TRBV30 and TRBJ1-2): SQTIHQWPATLVQPVGSPLSLECTVEGTSNPNLYWYRQAAGRGLQLLFYSVGIGQISSEVPQNLSASRPQDRQFILSSKKLLLSDSGFYLCAGGDYRGYTFGSGTRLTVV.

The chain couples TRBV19 to TRBJ2-1; D perhaps matches TRBD2 (6 bases). The germline V gene has CDR1 LNHDA and CDR2 SQIVND (reference sequence). The germline V and J ends were trimmed by 5 bases and 7 bases, with 21 bases remaining between them. The CDR3 is made up of 16 amino acids. In DNA, the CDR3 is TGTGCCAGTAGTCGCCCGGGACTTACCCAGCTAAATGAGCAGTTCTTC. Translating it yields CASSRPGLTQLNEQFF.

This sequence joins TRBV2 and TRBJ2-7, with D tentatively TRBD2 (5 bases). V shed 1 base and J shed 6 bases, with 16 bases lying between them. In germline, CDR1 is SNHLY, CDR2 FYNNEI. The CDR3 has 15 residues. The CDR3: CASSEERALVAEQYF. The CDR3 bases are TGTGCCAGCAGTGAAGAGAGGGCTCTAGTTGCCGAGCAGTACTTC.

The chain is built from TRBV12-5 and TRBJ1-1, with a possible D match to TRBD1 (6 bases). The germline V gene has CDR1 LGHNT and CDR2 FRNRAP. The CDR3 contains 17 residues. The germline V and J ends were trimmed by 3 bases and 1 base, with 18 bases remaining between them. CDR3 loop: CASGFKERYRANTEAFF. The CDR3 nucleotides read TGTGCTAGTGGTTTTAAAGAACGGTACAGGGCGAACACTGAAGCTTTCTTT.

V and J are TRBV6-5 and TRBJ1-3; D is undetermined. V shed 5 bases and J shed 0 bases, with 11 bases lying between them. The CDR3 is 15 amino acids. Germline assignment: CDR1 MNHEY and CDR2 SVGAGI. This CDR3 is CASSLSADSGNTIYF. The CDR3 nucleotides are TGTGCCAGCAGTCTGTCGGCGGACTCTGGAAACACCATATATTTT.

This sequence joins TRBV6-5 and TRBJ1-3; 7 nucleotides agree with TRBD1. The CDR3 is made up of 15 amino acids. The trim removed 6 bases at V and 0 bases at J, leaving 5 bases unmatched. Germline V gene sequence: CDR1 MNHEY, CDR2 SVGAGI. CDR3 region: CASSSGTASGNTIYF. In DNA, the CDR3 is TGTGCCAGCAGCTCTGGGACAGCCTCTGGAAACACCATATATTTT.

The rearrangement links TRBV21-1 to TRBJ2-6; the table gives TRBD1 as D, unverified against the DNA. TRBV21-1 corresponds to a pseudogene. This CDR3 is built from 18 residues. The CDR3 sequence: CASRVQGQPFSGANVLTF. In nucleotides, the CDR3 is TGTGCCAGCAGAGTCCAAGGACAGCCGTTCTCTGGGGCCAACGTCCTGACTTTC.

The chain carries TRBV7-9 and TRBJ1-2, with TRBD1 as a possible D gene (5 bases). The germline V gene encodes CDR1 SEHNR and CDR2 FQNEAQ (reference sequence). CDR3 length equals 14 residues. Between the trimmed V and J ends, which lost 4 bases and 5 bases, there was a span of 14 bases. This CDR3 reads CASSSEGLSYGYTF. The CDR3 DNA follows: TGTGCCAGCAGCTCCGAGGGACTCTCTTATGGCTACACCTTC.

V is TRBV27 and J is TRBJ1-5; 8 nucleotides match TRBD1. The V gene's germline CDR1 is MNHEY and CDR2 SMNVEV (reference sequence). CDR3 length equals 15 residues. After removal of 0 bases from V and 7 bases from J, the junction contained 5 bases not matched to a gene. The CDR3 DNA is TGTGCCAGCAGTTTATCGCGGGGGACAGGACAGCCCCAGCATTTT. Protein product: CASSLSRGTGQPQHF.

The chain has TRBV27 and TRBJ2-7; maybe TRBD1 (6 bases). V lost 4 bases and J lost 1, with 11 bases in between. Germline CDR1 MNHEY, CDR2 SMNVEV (reference sequence). The CDR3 loop spans 14 amino acids. CDR3 residues: CASSSGHPSYEQYF. The DNA of the CDR3 is TGTGCCAGCAGTTCGGGACATCCATCCTACGAGCAGTACTTC.

The chain joins TRBV7-9 to TRBJ1-4, with 9 bases fitting TRBD1. Germline-derived CDR1 and CDR2 are SEHNR and FQNEAQ (reference sequence). V lost 5 bases, J lost 7 bases, and 5 bases stayed unmatched. The CDR3 is made up of 14 amino acids. For the CDR3, the DNA is TGTGCCAGCAGCGAGGGACAGGGAGGTGAAAAACTGTTTTTT. It encodes CASSEGQGGEKLFF.

As for this clone: Other nucleotide sequences from this sample produce the same CDR3. V and J are TRBV2 and TRBJ1-2, with TRBD1 matching over 9 bases. Germline CDR1 reads SNHLY; CDR2 reads FYNNEI. The CDR3 is 12 amino acids. V trimming: 6 bases; J trimming: 7 bases; junction bases outside the gene matches: 3. CDR3 bases: TGTGCCAGCAGAACAGGGGGCGGTGGCTACACCTTC. Translating gives CASRTGGGGYTF. Supplemented by reference TRBV2 and TRBJ1-2, the full variable domain reads EPEVTQTPSHQVTQMGQEVILRCVPISNHLYFYWYRQILGQKVEFLVSFYNNEISEKSEIFDDQFSVERPDGSNFTLKIRSTKLEDSAMYFCASRTGGGGYTFGSGTRLTVV.

As DNA, the CDR3 is TGTGCCAGCAGCCCGGGGGGAGGGAGAGGCTACGAGCAGTACTTC. Its protein is CASSPGGGRGYEQYF. The chain carries TRBV6-6 and TRBJ2-7; 7 bases are a match to TRBD2. The CDR3 totals 15 residues. CDR1 is MNHNY, CDR2 SVGAGI, per germline (reference sequence). V was clipped by 6 bases and J by 3 bases; unmatched bases: 11.

The rearrangement uses TRBV6-5 and TRBJ1-1, with 9 bases identical to TRBD1. Trimming took 6 bases from V and 5 from J; bases not matched to a gene: 4. This CDR3 region has 13 residues. Germline-derived CDR1 and CDR2 are MNHEY and SVGAGI. The CDR3 DNA reads as TGTGCCAGCAGCACAGGGGGCCGAACTGAAGCTTTCTTT. Its protein is CASSTGGRTEAFF.

This sequence joins TRBV7-3 and TRBJ2-1; no firm D call. Per germline, CDR1 SGHTA and CDR2 FQGTGA. V lost 3 bases to trimming and J lost 6 bases, with 9 bases between them. This CDR3 is built from 13 residues. CDR3 in amino acids: CASSFRRINEQFF. In DNA form, the CDR3 reads TGTGCCAGCAGCTTTAGAAGAATCAATGAGCAGTTCTTC.

V is TRBV7-7 and J is TRBJ2-3; the D gene is possibly TRBD2 (5 bases). Germline-derived CDR1 and CDR2 are SSHAT and FNYEAQ (reference sequence). The CDR3 length is 14 residues. V was cut by 5 bases and J by 3 bases, with 12 bases left in between. The CDR3 spells CASSATSGTDTQYF. CDR3 DNA: TGTGCCAGCAGCGCCACTAGTGGGACAGATACGCAGTATTTT.

The V call is TRBV2, the J call TRBJ2-2, with D tentatively TRBD1 (5 bases). V shed 8 bases and J shed 1 base, with 11 bases lying between them. The CDR3 has 14 amino acids. Per germline, CDR1 SNHLY and CDR2 FYNNEI. CDR3 amino acids: CASGQTKNTGELFF. The DNA of the CDR3 is TGTGCCAGCGGACAAACGAAGAACACCGGGGAGCTGTTTTTT.

In nucleotides, the CDR3 is TGCGCCAGCAGTGGCAGGGGGCGGAACTACGAGCAGTACTTC. It yields the protein CASSGRGRNYEQYF. This rearrangement joins TRBV10-2 to TRBJ2-7; 8 bases match TRBD1. The germline gives CDR1 WSHSY, CDR2 SAAADI. The CDR3 has 14 residues. Trimming cost V 4 bases and J 3 bases; bases outside gene matches: 5.

V usage is TRBV5-1 and J usage is TRBJ2-2; TRBD1 matches at 7 bases. V was clipped by 2 bases and J by 0 bases; unmatched bases: 1. This CDR3 has 15 residues. The germline V gene encodes CDR1 SGHRS and CDR2 YFSETQ. This CDR3 reads CASSLRGPNTGELFF. As DNA, the CDR3 is TGCGCCAGCAGCTTAAGGGGGCCGAACACCGGGGAGCTGTTTTTT.

This chain connects TRBV29-1 to TRBJ1-1; the D gene is possibly TRBD1 (5 bases). The CDR3 contains 14 residues. CDR1 SQVTM and CDR2 ANQGSEA come from the germline V gene. Trimming stripped 6 bases from V and 6 bases from J, with 20 bases between. CDR3 loop: CSVTTKVGPAEAFF. The CDR3 coding sequence is TGCAGCGTGACGACAAAGGTGGGGCCCGCTGAAGCTTTCTTT.

V gene TRBV7-9 combines with J gene TRBJ1-1; D is possibly TRBD1 (6 bases). V lost 6 bases to trimming and J lost 0 bases, with 11 bases between them. This CDR3 region has 14 residues. Germline CDR1 is SEHNR and CDR2 is FQNEAQ (reference sequence). DNA for the CDR3: TGTGCCAGCAGTGTCACAGGGCTGAACACTGAAGCTTTCTTT. Its protein is CASSVTGLNTEAFF.

The chain uses TRBV6-4 and TRBJ2-7, with D possibly matching TRBD1 (6 bases). CDR1 and CDR2 (germline): MRHNA, SNTAGT. Trimming pared 5 bases from V and 7 bases from J, leaving 12 bases between. The CDR3 extends over 12 amino acids. CDR3 DNA sequence: TGTGCCAGCAGTATTACAGGGAAAGAGCAGTACTTC. It is translated as CASSITGKEQYF.

This chain connects TRBV10-2 to TRBJ2-2; 10 bases match TRBD2. After removal of 4 bases from V and 6 bases from J, the junction contained 8 bases not matched to a gene. The V gene's germline CDR1 is WSHSY and CDR2 SAAADI. The CDR3 has 16 residues. The CDR3 loop reads CASSGRLAGEPGELFF. The CDR3 bases are TGCGCCAGCAGTGGCCGCCTAGCGGGAGAACCCGGGGAGCTGTTTTTT.

The count of this clone is one. The chain employs TRBV10-2 and TRBJ2-2; D might be TRBD2 (5 bases). The CDR3 is 17 residues long. Germline loops: CDR1 WSHSY, CDR2 SAAADI. The V gene lost 9 bases and the J gene lost 0 bases, with 20 bases spanning the gap. The CDR3 DNA reads as TGCGCCAGTACCGCGCGGGTCGGAAACGCGAACACCGGGGAGCTGTTTTTT. Amino acid sequence: CASTARVGNANTGELFF.

The chain carries TRBV7-9 and TRBJ1-1; D might be TRBD1 (6 bases). The CDR3 is 15 residues long. CDR1 and CDR2 (germline): SEHNR, FQNEAQ (reference sequence). Trimming removed 5 bases from V and 1 base from J, with 14 bases in between. For the CDR3, the DNA is TGTGCCAGCAGCCCCTGGACAGCGGAGAACACTGAAGCTTTCTTT. This codes for CASSPWTAENTEAFF. The complete variable domain, with remaining parts taken from reference TRBV7-9 and TRBJ1-1, reads DTGVSQNPRHKITKRGQNVTFRCDPISEHNRLYWYRQTLGQGPEFLTYFQNEAQLEKSRLLSDRFSAERPKGSFSTLEIQRTEQGDSAMYLCASSPWTAENTEAFFGQGTRLTVV.

A few counts support this clone. The rearrangement links TRBV24-1 to TRBJ1-2; no firm D call. The CDR3 extends over 13 amino acids. Germline CDR1 KGHDR, CDR2 SFDVKD. The V and J ends lost 0 bases and 2 bases respectively, with 3 bases between them. CDR3 amino acids: CATSDLTNYGYTF. CDR3 nucleotide sequence: TGTGCCACCAGTGATTTGACAAACTATGGCTACACCTTC.

The chain uses TRBV5-1 and TRBJ2-7; a weak D match, TRBD1 (5 bases). The V end lost 0 bases, the J end lost 3 bases, and 7 bases lay between the germline ends. The CDR3 contains 13 residues. CDR1 is SGHRS and CDR2 is YFSETQ in the germline V gene. CDR3 protein: CASSLDRGYEQYF. The CDR3 nucleotides read TGCGCCAGCAGCTTGGATAGGGGCTACGAGCAGTACTTC.

The rearrangement links TRBV3-1 (or the pseudogene TRBV3-2) to TRBJ2-3; D is undetermined. Germline loops: CDR1 LGHDT, CDR2 YNNKEL (reference sequence). The V gene lost 2 bases and the J gene lost 2 bases, with 14 bases spanning the gap. The CDR3 is 16 residues long. The CDR3 is CASSQFSSSNTDTQYF. DNA of the CDR3: TGTGCCAGCAGCCAATTCAGTTCAAGTAACACAGATACGCAGTATTTT.

The V gene is TRBV11-2, the J gene TRBJ2-3, with D maybe TRBD1 (6 bases). Looked up from germline, CDR1 is SGHAT and CDR2 is FQNNGV. The CDR3 is 13 residues long. Trimming cost V 5 bases and J 1 base, with 7 bases left between them. The DNA for the CDR3 is TGTGCCAGCAGCCCAGGGGGCACAGATACGCAGTATTTT. Protein sequence: CASSPGGTDTQYF. The variable domain in full, with the rest retrieved from reference TRBV11-2 and TRBJ2-3, is EAGVAQSPRYKIIEKRQSVAFWCNPISGHATLYWYQQILGQGPKLLIQFQNNGVVDDSQLPKDRFSAERLKGVDSTLKIQPAKLEDSAVYLCASSPGGTDTQYFGPGTRLTVL.